The 2 T cell receptor beta chains below all came from one sample that was sequenced in a study of T-cell memory formation after mild COVID-19. TCRdb re-called the 5' RACE reads with MiXCR, one entry per CDR3 protein. This sample has roughly 250,000 distinct CDR3 sequences, with 16% found just once. The sample consisted of PBMCs or a T cell subset sorted from them (not recorded which). The receptors come from a man between 18 and 29 years old who had mild COVID-19 (a few samples of this study predate the infection). Cell type and time point are not known.

The chain couples TRBV5-1 to TRBJ2-7, with 8 nucleotides matching TRBD1. The CDR3 loop spans 15 amino acids. CDR1 is SGHRS and CDR2 is YFSETQ in the germline V gene. The V and J ends lost 0 bases and 2 bases, in that order; junction bases with no gene match: 4. As DNA, the CDR3 is TGCGCCAGCAGCTTGGACTTGACAGGGGCCTACGAGCAGTACGTC. Translation: CASSLDLTGAYEQYV.

This clonotype was seen a handful of times. The chain joins TRBV20-1 to TRBJ2-7; TRBD1 is a possible D gene (5 bases). Trimming took off 6 bases at V and 2 bases at J, with 11 bases between the two ends. Germline V lookup: CDR1 DFQATT, CDR2 SNEGSKA (reference sequence). This CDR3 has 12 amino acids. The CDR3 loop is CSATTATYEQYF. The CDR3 bases are TGCAGTGCCACGACAGCAACCTACGAGCAGTACTTC.